Listed below are T cell receptor beta chains from one sample, sequenced in a study of OX40 agonist ivuxolimab in advanced cancers. Using immunoSEQ multiplex PCR, the repertoire was profiled, and TCRdb retains in-frame clones only, with some absent. The data contain 77,000 or so clones, about 90% of them singletons. The sample was CD4+ or CD8+ T cells sorted from blood, taken in a trial of the OX40 agonist ivuxolimab. All receptors come from an adult with an advanced solid tumor such as melanoma, head and neck, liver or kidney cancer. The CDR3 runs from the conserved cysteine through the conserved F or W. Each record gives: V gene, J gene, clone size, D gene, CDR3 protein, CDR3 DNA. The D gene is left open where the match is weak. Only some rows state a clone size, as once, few, many or a class for expanded clones.

TRBV5-6,TRBJ2-3,NA,TRBD2,CASSFPVGLAGTDTQYF,TGTGCCAGCAGCTTTCCGGTGGGACTAGCGGGCACAGATACGCAGTATTTT
TRBV5-1,TRBJ1-6,NA,NA,CASRNGGSDSPLHF,TGCGCCAGCCGCAATGGGGGGTCCGATTCACCCCTCCACTTT
TRBV7-2,TRBJ2-5,once,NA,CASSTGGAQETQYF,TGTGCCAGCAGCACCGGTGGGGCACAAGAGACCCAGTACTTC
TRBV30,TRBJ1-6,NA,NA,CAWRPWGGGSPLHF,TGTGCCTGGCGCCCCTGGGGGGGTGGGTCACCCCTCCACTTT
TRBV4-1,TRBJ2-3,few,TRBD2,CASSHLGLADTDTQYF,TGCGCCAGCAGCCACCTAGGACTAGCGGACACAGATACGCAGTATTTT
TRBV9,TRBJ2-7,NA,TRBD2,CASSEDLGLAGAFSYEQYF,TGTGCCAGCAGCGAGGACCTGGGACTAGCGGGGGCGTTCTCCTACGAGCAGTACTTC
TRBV7-3,TRBJ2-3,once,NA,CASSSLIGTDTQYF,TGTGCCAGCAGCTCTCTCATCGGGACAGATACGCAGTATTTT
TRBV19,TRBJ1-1,few,TRBD1,CASSVDRDTEAFF,TGTGCCAGTAGCGTCGACAGGGACACTGAAGCTTTCTTT
TRBV19,TRBJ2-2,NA,NA,CASSALRGQTSPNTGELFF,TGTGCCAGTAGTGCTTTACGGGGCCAAACTTCTCCTAACACCGGGGAGCTGTTTTTT
TRBV25-1,TRBJ1-4,NA,NA,CASSEFQVTNEKLFF,TGTGCCAGCAGTGAATTTCAGGTGACCAATGAAAAACTGTTTTTT
TRBV11-1,TRBJ1-4,NA,NA,CASTTYRDEEKLFF,TGTGCCAGCACCACGTACAGGGATGAGGAAAAACTGTTTTTT
TRBV18,TRBJ2-7,NA,TRBD2,CASSPPGTSGLSYEQYF,TGTGCCAGCTCACCACCCGGGACTAGCGGGTTATCCTACGAGCAGTACTTC
TRBV5-1,TRBJ2-5,NA,TRBD2,CASSSGLAGEETQYF,TGCGCCAGCAGCTCTGGACTAGCGGGAGAAGAGACCCAGTACTTC
TRBV30,TRBJ1-1,few,TRBD1,CAWSAGTGKSFF,TGTGCCTGGAGTGCCGGGACAGGGAAATCTTTCTTT
TRBV6-1,TRBJ1-5,NA,NA,CASRGRAAYNQPQHF,TGTGCCAGTCGGGGCAGGGCTGCATACAATCAGCCCCAGCATTTT
TRBV5-5,TRBJ1-2,NA,NA,CASSLQGGFYGYTF,TGTGCCAGCAGCTTGCAGGGTGGATTCTATGGCTACACCTTC
TRBV18,TRBJ1-2,NA,NA,CASSPSGEVGYGYTF,TGTGCCAGCTCACCCTCTGGGGAGGTGGGCTATGGCTACACCTTC
TRBV11-3,TRBJ2-5,NA,TRBD1,CASSPRDSGTQYF,TGTGCCAGCAGCCCTCGGGACAGCGGGACCCAGTACTTC
TRBV27,TRBJ2-7,once,NA,CASSLRDTRIRFCEQYF,TGTGCCAGCAGTTTAAGGGACACTAGAATCCGGTTTTGCGAGCAGTACTTC
TRBV19,TRBJ2-7,NA,NA,CASSTKQTSSYEQYF,TGTGCCAGTAGTACGAAACAGACCAGCTCCTACGAGCAGTACTTC
TRBV6-1,TRBJ2-1,NA,NA,CASSDWGESSYNEQFF,TGTGCCAGCAGTGATTGGGGGGAAAGCTCCTACAATGAGCAGTTCTTC
TRBV6-6,TRBJ1-1,NA,NA,CASAHYGRAFF,TGTGCCAGCGCACACTATGGGCGAGCTTTCTTT
TRBV4-1,TRBJ1-5,NA,NA,CASKLDFFSSSNQPQHF,TGCGCCAGCAAATTAGACTTTTTCAGCAGCAGCAATCAGCCCCAGCATTTT
TRBV5-1,TRBJ1-1,NA,NA,CASSLVGRGEAFF,TGCGCCAGCAGCTTGGTGGGAAGGGGAGAAGCTTTCTTT
TRBV6-5,TRBJ2-7,NA,TRBD1,CASRADRGHEQYF,TGTGCCAGCCGGGCAGACAGGGGGCACGAGCAGTACTTC
TRBV6-5,TRBJ1-1,NA,NA,CASSLGTEAFF,TGTGCCAGCAGTTTGGGTACTGAAGCTTTCTTT
TRBV4-2,TRBJ1-1,NA,NA,CASSPSGTDLNTEAFF,TGTGCCAGCAGCCCTAGTGGGACGGACCTGAACACTGAAGCTTTCTTT
TRBV11-2,TRBJ1-1,NA,NA,CASSPQPTGYTEAFF,TGTGCCAGCAGCCCTCAACCTACAGGGTACACTGAAGCTTTCTTT
TRBV7-9,TRBJ1-1,NA,NA,CASSLVPAGNTEAFF,TGTGCCAGCAGCTTAGTTCCTGCGGGGAACACTGAAGCTTTCTTT
TRBV5-4,TRBJ1-2,once,TRBD1,CASSLRQGANGYTF,TGTGCCAGCAGCTTGCGGCAGGGGGCGAATGGCTACACCTTC
TRBV7-9,TRBJ2-3,NA,NA,CASSPSRVQTTDTQYF,TGTGCCAGCAGCCCCTCGCGGGTCCAAACAACAGATACGCAGTATTTT
TRBV11-3,TRBJ2-7,NA,NA,CASTTGSHEQYF,TGTGCCAGCACCACGGGAAGCCACGAGCAGTACTTC
TRBV6-9,TRBJ1-3,NA,NA,CASTHGGTTGNTIYF,TGTGCCAGCACCCATGGGGGGACTACTGGAAACACCATATATTTT
TRBV7-2,TRBJ1-1,NA,TRBD1,CASSLGDRRNTEAFF,TGTGCCAGCAGCTTAGGGGACAGGCGGAACACTGAAGCTTTCTTT
TRBV6-1,TRBJ2-3,NA,NA,CASSELATDTQYF,TGTGCCAGCAGTGAACTGGCAACAGATACGCAGTATTTT
TRBV5-1,TRBJ1-1,NA,NA,CASSLQGQNTEAFF,TGCGCCAGCAGCTTGCAGGGACAGAACACTGAAGCTTTCTTT
TRBV19,TRBJ1-5,NA,NA,CASSTQSQVMNQPQHF,TGTGCCAGTAGTACCCAGTCACAGGTAATGAATCAGCCCCAGCATTTT
TRBV18,TRBJ2-3,NA,NA,CASSPYQVRTQYF,TGTGCCAGCTCACCTTACCAAGTCCGTACGCAGTATTTT
TRBV4-1,TRBJ2-2,NA,NA,CASSSMTGLNTGELFF,TGCGCCAGCAGCTCCATGACAGGCCTAAACACCGGGGAGCTGTTTTTT
TRBV28,TRBJ1-5,NA,TRBD1,CASSVRQGRSNQPQHF,TGTGCCAGCAGTGTCCGACAGGGGAGGAGCAATCAGCCCCAGCATTTT
TRBV18,TRBJ2-5,NA,NA,CASSPARQETQYF,TGTGCCAGCTCACCGGCGAGGCAAGAGACCCAGTACTTC
TRBV6-1,TRBJ2-7,NA,NA,CASGPSDVTYEQYF,TGTGCCAGCGGCCCTTCGGACGTAACCTACGAGCAGTACTTC
TRBV5-4,TRBJ2-1,NA,TRBD2,CASSVNLAGRSEQFF,TGTGCCAGCAGTGTTAATCTAGCGGGACGGTCGGAGCAGTTCTTC